This is a list of T cell receptor beta chains from one sample in a study of CD8+CD57+ T cells in acquired aplastic anemia. TCRdb recomputed calls from the reads with MiXCR, one row per CDR3 protein. The profile shows over 150,000 distinct CDR3 sequences, approximately 40% of them singletons. The sample consisted of sorted CD4+, CD8+, or CD8+CD57+ T cells (not recorded which) from PBMCs. Source of these receptors: a human donor in good health. Both conserved end residues are part of each CDR3. A D gene is named only where the DNA matches it firmly. Clone size is given for some rows only: seen once, a few or many times, or a class if the clone is expanded.

v_call: TRBV24-1
j_call: TRBJ1-6
clone_size: -
d_call: -
cdr3_nt: TGTGCCAGTGGGACGGCCGGGGCACCCCTCCACTTT
cdr3_aa: CASGTAGAPLHF

v_call: TRBV2
j_call: TRBJ2-7
clone_size: -
d_call: -
cdr3_nt: TGTGCCAGCAGAGCTACGCGTTTAGTGTACGAGCAGTACTTC
cdr3_aa: CASRATRLVYEQYF

v_call: TRBV7-9
j_call: TRBJ1-6
clone_size: many
d_call: -
cdr3_nt: TGTGCCAGCAGCTTTGACCTAACAAATTCACCCCTCCACTTT
cdr3_aa: CASSFDLTNSPLHF

v_call: TRBV5-1
j_call: TRBJ1-4
clone_size: many
d_call: -
cdr3_nt: TGCGCCAGCAGCTTTCGGCAGGGGAATGAAAAACTGTTTTTT
cdr3_aa: CASSFRQGNEKLFF

v_call: TRBV3-1
j_call: TRBJ2-7
clone_size: -
d_call: -
cdr3_nt: TGTGCCAGCAGCCAAGCCCGGACTGGCGGGACCTACGAGCAGTACTTC
cdr3_aa: CASSQARTGGTYEQYF

v_call: TRBV19
j_call: TRBJ1-2
clone_size: -
d_call: -
cdr3_nt: TGTGCCAGTAGTATCCGCAGGGACTATGGCTACACCTTC
cdr3_aa: CASSIRRDYGYTF

v_call: TRBV7-9
j_call: TRBJ2-7
clone_size: -
d_call: -
cdr3_nt: TGTGCCAGCAGTTTAGACGGCGGATACGAGCAGTACTTC
cdr3_aa: CASSLDGGYEQYF

v_call: TRBV9
j_call: TRBJ2-1
clone_size: -
d_call: -
cdr3_nt: TGTGCCAGCAGCGTACTAGGGTATGAGCAGTTCTTC
cdr3_aa: CASSVLGYEQFF

v_call: TRBV7-3
j_call: TRBJ2-3
clone_size: many
d_call: TRBD2
cdr3_nt: TGTGCCAGCAGTCCCGGGACTAGTACTAGCACAGATACGCAGTATTTT
cdr3_aa: CASSPGTSTSTDTQYF

v_call: TRBV2
j_call: TRBJ2-1
clone_size: -
d_call: TRBD2
cdr3_nt: TGTGCCAGCAGTTATAGCGGGGGACACAATGAGCAGTTCTTC
cdr3_aa: CASSYSGGHNEQFF

v_call: TRBV15
j_call: TRBJ1-1
clone_size: many
d_call: -
cdr3_nt: TGTGCCACCAGCCCGCCAGGGCTGAACACTGAAGCTTTCTTT
cdr3_aa: CATSPPGLNTEAFF

v_call: TRBV7-2
j_call: TRBJ2-3
clone_size: -
d_call: -
cdr3_nt: TGTGCCAGCAGCTCCCAATCGACAGATACGCAGTATTTT
cdr3_aa: CASSSQSTDTQYF

v_call: TRBV12-3/TRBV12-4
j_call: TRBJ1-1
clone_size: many
d_call: -
cdr3_nt: TGTGCCAGCAGTACAGGGACTGTGACTGAAGCTTTCTTT
cdr3_aa: CASSTGTVTEAFF

v_call: TRBV10-3
j_call: TRBJ2-5
clone_size: many
d_call: TRBD1
cdr3_nt: TGTGCCATCAGCGACAGGGTGGAGACCCAGTACTTC
cdr3_aa: CAISDRVETQYF

v_call: TRBV9
j_call: TRBJ2-7
clone_size: many
d_call: -
cdr3_nt: TGTGCCAGCAGCGTAGAAAGCGGAGAGACTTACGAGCAGTACTTC
cdr3_aa: CASSVESGETYEQYF

v_call: TRBV15
j_call: TRBJ1-5
clone_size: few
d_call: -
cdr3_nt: TGTGCCAGCAAGACAGCCAACGGGGCCTATAGCAATCAGCCCCAGCATTTT
cdr3_aa: CASKTANGAYSNQPQHF

v_call: TRBV2
j_call: TRBJ2-2
clone_size: -
d_call: -
cdr3_nt: TGTGCCAGCACACCGCCGGCGTCGCTCCCCGGGGAGCTGTTTTTT
cdr3_aa: CASTPPASLPGELFF

v_call: TRBV10-3
j_call: TRBJ1-1
clone_size: few
d_call: -
cdr3_nt: TGTGCCATCAGTGGTCAGGGTGATGAAGCTTTCTTT
cdr3_aa: CAISGQGDEAFF

v_call: TRBV7-2
j_call: TRBJ2-7
clone_size: -
d_call: TRBD2
cdr3_nt: TGTGCCAGCAGCTTCTCGGGGCTAGCGGGAGTTGAGCAGTACTTC
cdr3_aa: CASSFSGLAGVEQYF

v_call: TRBV7-8
j_call: TRBJ2-7
clone_size: once
d_call: TRBD2
cdr3_nt: TGTGCCAGCAACAGCGGGGGGGGCGCGGAAGGCGAGCAGTACTTC
cdr3_aa: CASNSGGGAEGEQYF

v_call: TRBV3-1
j_call: TRBJ1-5
clone_size: few
d_call: -
cdr3_nt: TGTGCCAGCAGTTTTACCCGGGGACAGCCCCAGCATTTT
cdr3_aa: CASSFTRGQPQHF

v_call: TRBV4-2
j_call: TRBJ2-7
clone_size: many
d_call: -
cdr3_nt: TGTGCCAGCAGCCCGACCCGGACGGTCGGCTACGAGCAGTACTTC
cdr3_aa: CASSPTRTVGYEQYF

v_call: TRBV3-1
j_call: TRBJ1-1
clone_size: -
d_call: TRBD1
cdr3_nt: TGTGCCAGCAATAAAAGGGACAGGATGAACACTGAAGCTTTCTTT
cdr3_aa: CASNKRDRMNTEAFF

v_call: TRBV6-4
j_call: TRBJ2-3
clone_size: many
d_call: TRBD2
cdr3_nt: TGTGCCAGCAGTGACTTGGGGCTAGCGGGAGATACGCAGTATTTT
cdr3_aa: CASSDLGLAGDTQYF

v_call: TRBV7-3
j_call: TRBJ2-7
clone_size: many
d_call: -
cdr3_nt: TGTGCCAGCAGCTTGGACGCGACTTCCTACGAGCAGTACTTC
cdr3_aa: CASSLDATSYEQYF

v_call: TRBV7-9
j_call: TRBJ2-3
clone_size: -
d_call: -
cdr3_nt: TGTGCCAGCACCTGGGGGTTTGGAGATACGCAGTATTTT
cdr3_aa: CASTWGFGDTQYF

v_call: TRBV25-1
j_call: TRBJ2-7
clone_size: once
d_call: TRBD2
cdr3_nt: TGTGCCAGCAGTGATACCGGGACTAGCGCATACAATGAGCAGTACTTC
cdr3_aa: CASSDTGTSAYNEQYF

v_call: TRBV12-3/TRBV12-4
j_call: TRBJ1-2
clone_size: many
d_call: -
cdr3_nt: TGTGCCAGCAGTATAGGGGTTGGAGGCTACACCTTC
cdr3_aa: CASSIGVGGYTF

v_call: TRBV7-2
j_call: TRBJ1-2
clone_size: -
d_call: TRBD1
cdr3_nt: TGTGCCAGCCATACAGGGGGCTTAGATGGCTACACCTTC
cdr3_aa: CASHTGGLDGYTF

v_call: TRBV5-1
j_call: TRBJ2-1
clone_size: -
d_call: TRBD2
cdr3_nt: TGCGCCAGCAGCTTGAGGGCTAGCGGGAGCCTTAATTCATACGATGAGCAGTTCTTC
cdr3_aa: CASSLRASGSLNSYDEQFF

v_call: TRBV9
j_call: TRBJ1-2
clone_size: many
d_call: -
cdr3_nt: TGTGCCAGCAGCGAACAAACACATAACTATGGCTACACCTTC
cdr3_aa: CASSEQTHNYGYTF

v_call: TRBV20-1
j_call: TRBJ2-7
clone_size: -
d_call: -
cdr3_nt: TGCAGTGCCACTGGGAAGGGCAGCGGTTGGGGCGAGCAGTACTTC
cdr3_aa: CSATGKGSGWGEQYF

v_call: TRBV29-1
j_call: TRBJ1-2
clone_size: -
d_call: TRBD1
cdr3_nt: TGCAGCGTTGATTTCATGGGACAGCAGGGCTACACCTTC
cdr3_aa: CSVDFMGQQGYTF

v_call: TRBV12-3/TRBV12-4
j_call: TRBJ2-7
clone_size: many
d_call: TRBD1
cdr3_nt: TGTGCCAGCAGTCCTGGGACAGGCTACGAGCAGTACTTC
cdr3_aa: CASSPGTGYEQYF

v_call: TRBV10-3
j_call: TRBJ1-3
clone_size: -
d_call: -
cdr3_nt: TGTGCCATCAGGATAAACCGGGACTCTGGAAACACCATATATTTT
cdr3_aa: CAIRINRDSGNTIYF

v_call: TRBV15
j_call: TRBJ2-5
clone_size: once
d_call: TRBD2
cdr3_nt: TGTGCCACCAGCAGGCCGGGACTAGCGGGGGGGCAAGAGACCCAGTACTTC
cdr3_aa: CATSRPGLAGGQETQYF

v_call: TRBV20-1
j_call: TRBJ2-2
clone_size: many
d_call: TRBD2
cdr3_nt: TGCAGTGCTAGAGATCCGCGGGGGGCAGGCACCGGGGAGCTGTTTTTT
cdr3_aa: CSARDPRGAGTGELFF

v_call: TRBV25-1
j_call: TRBJ1-3
clone_size: many
d_call: -
cdr3_nt: TGTGCCAGCAGTGATGCGGGGGGCGGAAACACCATATATTTT
cdr3_aa: CASSDAGGGNTIYF

v_call: TRBV12-3/TRBV12-4
j_call: TRBJ2-2
clone_size: -
d_call: -
cdr3_nt: TGTGCCAGCAGTCAGGGTGCCGGGGAGCTGTTTTTT
cdr3_aa: CASSQGAGELFF

v_call: TRBV11-2
j_call: TRBJ2-7
clone_size: few
d_call: TRBD1
cdr3_nt: TGTGCCAGCAGCTACTTGGAGAGGGGGCGTCCGTCCTACGAGCAGTACTTC
cdr3_aa: CASSYLERGRPSYEQYF

v_call: TRBV5-4
j_call: TRBJ2-7
clone_size: -
d_call: TRBD2
cdr3_nt: TGTGCCAGCAGCGAGGGACTAGCACCGAACTACGAGCAGTACTTC
cdr3_aa: CASSEGLAPNYEQYF

v_call: TRBV15
j_call: TRBJ1-2
clone_size: -
d_call: -
cdr3_nt: TGTGCCACCAGCAGCCGACAGGTCTATGGCTACACCTTC
cdr3_aa: CATSSRQVYGYTF

v_call: TRBV20-1
j_call: TRBJ2-7
clone_size: many
d_call: TRBD2
cdr3_nt: TGCAGTGCTAAAGGGCTAGCGGGAACTTACGAGCAGTACTTC
cdr3_aa: CSAKGLAGTYEQYF

v_call: TRBV18
j_call: TRBJ2-1
clone_size: few
d_call: -
cdr3_nt: TGTGCCAGCTCATCTTCTCCGAGCTCCTACAATGAGCAGTTCTTC
cdr3_aa: CASSSSPSSYNEQFF

v_call: TRBV18
j_call: TRBJ2-5
clone_size: -
d_call: -
cdr3_nt: TGTGCCAGCTCACCACCGCTAGGCGGAGAGACCCAGTACTTC
cdr3_aa: CASSPPLGGETQYF

v_call: TRBV6-1
j_call: TRBJ2-7
clone_size: many
d_call: TRBD1
cdr3_nt: TGTGCCAGCAGTCGACAGGGCTACGAGCAGTACTTC
cdr3_aa: CASSRQGYEQYF

v_call: TRBV12-3/TRBV12-4
j_call: TRBJ1-6
clone_size: -
d_call: TRBD1
cdr3_nt: TGTGCCAGCAGTTTCGGGACAGGGGGAAGTTCCTATAATTCACCCCTCCACTTT
cdr3_aa: CASSFGTGGSSYNSPLHF

v_call: TRBV7-9
j_call: TRBJ2-3
clone_size: many
d_call: -
cdr3_nt: TGTGCCAGCAGCTACATGGAGACAGATACGCAGTATTTT
cdr3_aa: CASSYMETDTQYF

v_call: TRBV3-1
j_call: TRBJ2-3
clone_size: -
d_call: -
cdr3_nt: TGTGCCAGCAGCGACTTCGGCGGCTCTAGCACAGATACGCAGTATTTT
cdr3_aa: CASSDFGGSSTDTQYF

v_call: TRBV29-1
j_call: TRBJ1-1
clone_size: once
d_call: -
cdr3_nt: TGCAGCGTTGGGCTGTGGGACGGACCAAACACTGAAGCTTTCTTT
cdr3_aa: CSVGLWDGPNTEAFF

v_call: TRBV28
j_call: TRBJ1-1
clone_size: -
d_call: -
cdr3_nt: TGTGCCAGCAGTAGCGGACACTTCGGTGACACTGAAGCTTTCTTT
cdr3_aa: CASSSGHFGDTEAFF

v_call: TRBV25-1
j_call: TRBJ2-5
clone_size: many
d_call: -
cdr3_nt: TGTGCCAGCAGTGAGCCTAGCGCTTACCAAGAGACCCAGTACTTC
cdr3_aa: CASSEPSAYQETQYF

v_call: TRBV7-6
j_call: TRBJ2-7
clone_size: few
d_call: -
cdr3_nt: TGTGCCAGCAGCCTTAACTCAGGGTACGAGCAGTACTTC
cdr3_aa: CASSLNSGYEQYF